The clone carrying this T cell receptor beta chain was found many times. Its antigen is unidentified. V was shortened by 0 bases and J by 1 base, with 18 bases between the two germline ends. The CDR3 runs 18 residues. The germline V gene has CDR1 MNHEY and CDR2 SVGEGT. A multiplex PCR containing 32 V primers and 13 J primers was used to amplify TCR beta CDR3. TCRdb re-called the multiplex PCR reads with MiXCR, one entry per CDR3 protein. The repertoire includes some 11,000 distinct CDR3 sequences, roughly 30% of them detected once, and approximately 20% sits in the top ten. Bulk tumor genomic DNA served as template, at around 600 ng per sample. From each primary tumor, several far-apart biopsies were obtained during surgery. With untreated, newly diagnosed non-small cell lung cancer, the patients went on to undergo curative surgery. A total of approximately 15 patients with newly diagnosed non-small cell lung cancer, all of whom were undergoing surgery with curative intent, made up the donors.

This sample was included in a study of immune heterogeneity within non-small cell lung tumors. About the study: There were a handful of squamous cell carcinomas, about ten non-squamous carcinomas and 1 tumor not otherwise specified.

The study's findings and limits: Tumor sites in a patient shared identical dominant CDR3 beta clonotypes and also carried site-unique high-frequency clones. Local T-cell clonality was recorded as moderately but significantly correlated with local tumor mutational burden, with R around 0.34.

The material sequenced was lung tumor tissue. The chain links TRBV6-2 or TRBV6-3 to TRBJ1-1, with D possibly matching TRBD1 (6 bases). The source of this sequence is a woman between 45 and 65 years old with non-small cell lung cancer. The chain's CDR3 is CASSYSGGLRDRNTEAFF. CDR3 bases: TGTGCCAGCAGTTACTCAGGGGGGCTAAGGGATCGGAACACTGAAGCTTTCTTT.